Presented here are 14 T cell receptor beta chains from one specimen sequenced in a study of cytomegalovirus exposure and HLA in healthy donors. 60 Vbeta and 13 Jbeta primers were used in PCR. Here immunoSEQ multiplex PCR was the method, and the copy in TCRdb shows in-frame clones only, minus some. With tens of thousands of clones in the sample, the ten largest clones hold around 17%. Input material: PBMCs. The source is a male donor in good health and CMV-seropositive.

The chain recombines TRBV28 with TRBJ2-3; no clear D. The CDR3 runs to 12 residues. CDR1 and CDR2 from the germline V gene are MDHEN and SYDVKM. Trimming cost V 6 bases and J 2 bases, with 6 bases left between them. CDR3 loop: CASRRVTDTQYF. In nucleotides, the CDR3 is TGTGCCAGCAGACGCGTCACAGATACGCAGTATTTT.

The chain has TRBV5-1 and TRBJ2-7; TRBD2 agrees at 10 bases. The J segment lost 2 bases and the V segment lost 0 bases, leaving 2 bases of the junction unmatched. Germline V CDR1 and CDR2: SGHRS, YFSETQ. The CDR3 runs 15 residues. The CDR3 region has the DNA TGCGCCAGCAGCTTGGCTCTAGCGGGAGCCTACGAGCAGTACTTC. Translated: CASSLALAGAYEQYF.

The chain combines TRBV18 with TRBJ2-7, with 10 bases aligning to TRBD1. The V segment lost 5 bases and the J segment 3 bases; nucleotides outside the gene matches: 4. This CDR3 has 14 residues. Germline values: CDR1 KGHSH, CDR2 LQKENI. The CDR3 DNA reads as TGTGCCAGCTCAGCGTGGGACAGGGGCTACGAGCAGTACTTC. This sequence encodes CASSAWDRGYEQYF.

The V call is TRBV10-2, the J call TRBJ2-7, with D perhaps TRBD1 (5 bases). The V gene lost 1 base and the J gene lost 3 bases, with 7 bases spanning the gap. The germline CDR1 and CDR2 sequences are WSHSY and SAAADI. The CDR3 consists of 13 residues. The CDR3 DNA reads as TGCGCCAGCAGTGAGTGGACACACTACGAGCAGTACTTC. Encoded protein: CASSEWTHYEQYF.

The rearrangement links TRBV7-6 to TRBJ1-3; D gene unclear. Trimming shortened V by 1 base and J by 10 bases, and 11 bases separated the two germline ends. Per the germline V gene, CDR1 is SGHVS and CDR2 is FNYEAQ. This CDR3 is 13 amino acids long. This CDR3 is CASSLGVIATIYF. As DNA, the CDR3 is TGTGCCAGCAGCTTAGGTGTGATTGCGACCATATATTTT.

The chain combines TRBV15 with TRBJ2-7; 8 bases are shared with TRBD1. Germline V gene sequence: CDR1 LNHNV, CDR2 YYDKDF (reference sequence). Losses at the gene ends were 4 bases for V and 6 bases for J; bases not matched to a gene: 8. This CDR3 is built from 14 residues. The DNA for the CDR3 is TGTGCCACCAGCATAAGGACAGGGCCTGGCGAGCAGTACTTC. Translating it yields CATSIRTGPGEQYF.

This chain uses TRBV2 with TRBJ2-1; a weak D match, TRBD2 (7 bases). Germline V gene data show CDR1 as SNHLY and CDR2 as FYNNEI. Trimming pared 7 bases from V and 7 bases from J, leaving 20 bases between. The CDR3 has 15 residues. CDR3 DNA sequence: TGTGCCAGCAACCGACTGGGGGGGGGCCGAAATGAGCAGTTCTTC. It translates to CASNRLGGGRNEQFF.

V and J are TRBV18 and TRBJ2-5; maybe TRBD2 (5 bases). In germline, CDR1 is KGHSH, CDR2 LQKENI. Trimming cost V 4 bases and J 1 base, with 13 bases left between them. The CDR3 sequence is 15 residues long. The CDR3 is CASSLSGPPQETQYF. DNA of the CDR3: TGTGCCAGCTCACTCAGCGGCCCGCCCCAAGAGACCCAGTACTTC. Drawing the rest from reference TRBV18 and TRBJ2-5, the complete variable domain is NAGVMQNPRHLVRRRGQEARLRCSPMKGHSHVYWYRQLPEEGLKFMVYLQKENIIDESGMPKERFSAEFPKEGPSILRIQQVVRGDSAAYFCASSLSGPPQETQYFGPGTRLLVL.

The gene calls are TRBV5-1 and TRBJ2-7; tentatively, D is TRBD1 (6 bases). The CDR3 loop spans 15 amino acids. Per the germline V gene, CDR1 is SGHRS and CDR2 is YFSETQ. V gave up 0 bases and J gave up 2 bases, with 12 bases separating them. The CDR3 DNA is TGCGCCAGCAGCTTGGTTACCGGACAGCCCTACGAGCAGTACTTC. This sequence encodes CASSLVTGQPYEQYF.

The chain has TRBV4-3 and TRBJ1-3, with D perhaps matching TRBD1 (5 bases). This CDR3 contains 17 residues. V gave up 0 bases and J gave up 0 bases, with 12 bases separating them. Per germline, CDR1 LGHNA and CDR2 YSLEER. This CDR3 is CASSQDPDTHSGNTIYF. The CDR3 DNA reads as TGCGCCAGCAGCCAAGACCCGGACACTCACTCTGGAAACACCATATATTTT.

V gene TRBV1 combines with J gene TRBJ2-7; TRBD2 is the table's D call and was not checked against the DNA. TRBV1 counts as a pseudogene. CDR3 length equals 21 residues. The CDR3 is CTSSHLIRRDSRKSGLYEQYF. Here the CDR3 DNA reads TGCACCAGCAGCCATCTCATTCGTCGGGACTCCCGCAAATCGGGGTTATACGAGCAGTACTTC.

As concerns this clone: At one boundary the junction diverges from the germline segment, which might be a read error. Other DNA sequences of this sample code for an identical CDR3. The chain joins TRBV6-5 to TRBJ1-2; TRBD1 might be the D (6 bases). In germline, CDR1 is MNHEY, CDR2 SVGAGI. This CDR3 contains 15 residues. CDR3 amino acids: CASSFAGAGDYGYTF. CDR3 sequence (DNA): TGTGCCAGCAGTTTCGCGGGGGCTGGGGACTATGGTTACACCTTC.

The J gene is TRBJ2-7, the V gene TRBV10-2; 9 nucleotides line up with TRBD1. The ends lost 7 bases at V and 7 bases at J; junction bases unmatched: 17. The length of the CDR3 is 16 residues. The germline gives CDR1 WSHSY, CDR2 SAAADI. The CDR3 protein is CASTLPPGQGLKEQYF. The DNA for the CDR3 is TGCGCCAGCACTCTCCCCCCCGGACAGGGGCTCAAAGAGCAGTACTTC.

This sequence joins TRBV10-3 and TRBJ1-2; 8 nucleotides align to TRBD1. V gave up 6 bases and J gave up 6 bases; unmatched junction bases: 9. The CDR3 consists of 14 residues. Germline lookup yields CDR1 ENHRY and CDR2 SYGVKD. CDR3 residues: CAISPDRGSNGYTF. In nucleotides, the CDR3 is TGTGCCATCAGCCCCGACAGGGGATCTAATGGCTACACCTTC.